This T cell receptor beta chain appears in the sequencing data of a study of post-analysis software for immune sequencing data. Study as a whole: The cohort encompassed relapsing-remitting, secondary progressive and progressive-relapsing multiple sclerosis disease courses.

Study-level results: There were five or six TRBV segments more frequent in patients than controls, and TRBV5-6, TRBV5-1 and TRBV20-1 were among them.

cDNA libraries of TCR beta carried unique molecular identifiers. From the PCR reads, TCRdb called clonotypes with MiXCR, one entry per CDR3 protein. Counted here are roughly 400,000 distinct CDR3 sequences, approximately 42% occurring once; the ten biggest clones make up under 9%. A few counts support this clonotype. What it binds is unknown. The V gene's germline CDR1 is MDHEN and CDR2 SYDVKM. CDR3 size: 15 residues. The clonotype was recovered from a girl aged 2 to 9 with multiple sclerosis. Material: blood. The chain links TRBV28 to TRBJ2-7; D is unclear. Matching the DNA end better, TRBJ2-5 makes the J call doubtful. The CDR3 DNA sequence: TGTGCCAGCAGTCCCAATGGGGTAGCAGAAGAGACCCAGTACTTC. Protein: CASSPNGVAEETQYF.